This TCR beta chain was identified in a study of a mutant IDH1 vaccine in newly diagnosed glioma (dated by TCRdb to about 2021). About the investigation overall: Patients received eight vaccinations in weeks 1, 3, 5, 7, 11, 15, 19 and 23, corresponding to visits V03 through V10. Vaccination started 4-6 weeks after radiotherapy alone, or was given together with temozolomide cycles in the groups whose treatment included chemotherapy. Of the approximately 30 treated patients, approximately 62% were male and around 40% were female, and the mean age was approximately 40 years. Prior to enrollment, patients had been given standard therapy consisting of radiotherapy alone, temozolomide alone, or radiochemotherapy with temozolomide, with the combination given to most patients. For exploratory analyses, some 24 treated patients had longitudinal TCRB deep sequencing done wherever samples were available. Peripheral blood samples were drawn at six visits, namely V03 (baseline), V05, V07, V10, V12 and V13. General conclusions and limits of the study: Selection of PBMC samples for TCRB deep sequencing was based on availability. The authors stated that sample limitations prevented analyses of patient blood samples from being reproduced. Pseudoprogression seemed to be unrelated to changes in the top peripheral T cell clonotypes found by TCRB sequencing. Vaccine-induced immune responses across multiple MHC alleles were detected in approximately 93% of patients.

CDR1 and CDR2 are drawn from the germline V gene: KGHSH, LQKENI. Here V drops 6 bases and J drops 4 bases, and the junction holds 4 bases not matched to any gene. Reading from cysteine to phenylalanine, the CDR3 counts 13 amino acids. The CDR3 DNA has 39 bases and is translated from base 1. The receptor library was made with the immunoSEQ multiplex PCR assay. The hsTCRB Kit was used according to the manufacturer's protocol to amplify rearranged TCR beta chain sequences. An Illumina MiSeq was used to sequence the TCRB libraries. Per the original workflow: Demultiplexing, trimming and gene mapping were performed with the kit vendor's proprietary platform. TCRdb re-hosts the immuneACCESS table, in-frame sequences only. Its copies lack some clones; in the studies checked, an unresolved V gene accounts for under half of them, and the cause for the rest is not known. V and J calls and clone size come straight from that table; D and trimming were deduced from the DNA. The table for this sample lists roughly 60,000 clones; about 80% of them were counted only once. 6.2% of the sample is taken by the ten largest.

This specimen's time point label, per the study, means: week 23, last vaccination. Each vaccine dose was 300 ug of a 20-mer mutant IDH1 peptide in Montanide, given subcutaneously with topical imiquimod. Newly diagnosed WHO grade 3 or 4 IDH1-mutant astrocytomas showing loss of nuclear ATRX were present in the donors. The samples were drawn from NOA16, a multicentre, single-arm, open-label phase I trial in Germany that tested a mutant IDH1 peptide vaccine in humans for the first time. Genomic DNA for TCRB sequencing was extracted from EDTA blood using the DNeasy Blood and Tissue Kit. A remark on this clone: Its target antigen remains unknown. No base quality values were provided; no much bigger clone lies one nucleotide off.

The sequence derives from a man between 35 and 55 years old with glioma. The input for sequencing was PBMCs, taken from a glioma patient whose treatment included an IDH1 peptide vaccine. The chain is made from TRBV18 and TRBJ1-1; TRBD1 fits 8 bases in the junction. CDR3 region: CASSQGQVTEAFF. The DNA sequence follows: TGTGCCAGCTCTCAGGGACAGGTCACTGAAGCTTTCTTT.